The rows below give T cell receptor beta chains drawn from one sample of a study of shared clonotypes between healthy human individuals. Clones were read by immunoSEQ multiplex PCR, and TCRdb kept only the in-frame ones, dropping some. The sample holds about 2.2 million clones, 93% seen once. The specimen sequenced was naive CD8+ T cells from PBMCs. The receptor set was obtained from a man between 18 and 29 years old in good health. Some clones in this sample may be carry-over from other donors' samples. Both conserved end residues are part of each CDR3. A D gene is named only where the DNA matches it firmly. Size is omitted from some rows. Given values are once, few, many or a class for expanded clones.

clone size,CDR3 length,D gene,J gene,V gene,CDR3 protein,CDR3 DNA
.,15,.,TRBJ2-7,TRBV7-3,CASSLGGAIGYEQYF,TGTGCCAGCAGCTTAGGGGGGGCGATCGGCTACGAGCAGTACTTC
.,22,TRBD2,TRBJ2-5,TRBV30,CAWSVRPPGTSFTGGNKETQYF,TGTGCCTGGAGTGTACGCCCCCCCGGGACCTCTTTCACGGGAGGGAATAAAGAGACCCAGTACTTC
once,15,.,TRBJ2-6,TRBV7-8,CAGANFGSGANVLTF,TGTGCCGGAGCTAACTTTGGCTCTGGGGCCAACGTCCTGACTTTC
.,15,TRBD1,TRBJ2-7,TRBV28,CASSYRGRPSYEQYF,TGTGCCAGCAGTTACAGGGGACGACCCTCCTACGAGCAGTACTTC
.,16,.,TRBJ1-5,TRBV28,CASSPGLRFSNQPQHF,TGTGCCAGCAGCCCGGGACTTCGCTTTAGCAATCAGCCCCAGCATTTT
.,14,TRBD1,TRBJ1-2,TRBV5-6,CASSGGWTGVGYTF,TGTGCCAGCAGCGGGGGTTGGACAGGGGTCGGCTACACCTTC
.,13,.,TRBJ2-2,TRBV4-1,CASSVKPTGELFF,TGCGCCAGCAGCGTCAAACCCACCGGGGAGCTGTTTTTT
.,14,TRBD1,TRBJ2-7,TRBV19,CASSPGQNYYEQYF,TGTGCCAGTAGTCCGGGACAGAATTACTACGAGCAGTACTTC
.,16,TRBD2,TRBJ2-1,TRBV6-5,CASSYSVERESHEQFF,TGTGCCAGCAGTTACTCGGTCGAGCGGGAATCCCATGAGCAGTTCTTC
.,14,.,TRBJ1-1,TRBV5-6,CASSTGYGNTEAFF,TGTGCCAGCAGCACCGGATACGGAAACACTGAAGCTTTCTTT
.,15,TRBD1,TRBJ2-7,TRBV27,CASSLFGTGSLEQYF,TGTGCCAGCAGTTTATTTGGGACAGGGTCCCTCGAGCAGTACTTC
.,12,.,TRBJ1-1,TRBV7-8,CASGEDGAEAFF,TGTGCCAGCGGGGAGGACGGGGCTGAAGCTTTCTTT
.,12,.,TRBJ1-1,TRBV7-6,CASSQGGTEAFF,TGTGCCAGCAGCCAGGGCGGCACTGAAGCTTTCTTT
once,16,TRBD1,TRBJ2-6,TRBV13,CASSGQGPSGANVLTF,TGTGCCAGCAGCGGACAGGGTCCGTCTGGGGCCAACGTCCTGACTTTC
.,14,.,TRBJ1-2,TRBV15,CATSSARVDYGYTF,TGTGCCACCAGTTCCGCCAGGGTAGACTATGGCTACACCTTC
.,15,.,TRBJ1-2,TRBV27,CASKEGPGAVSGYTF,TGTGCCAGCAAAGAGGGCCCAGGGGCGGTTTCTGGCTACACCTTC
.,11,.,TRBJ2-7,TRBV28,CASSPAYEQYF,TGTGCCAGCAGTCCTGCCTACGAGCAGTACTTC
once,17,.,TRBJ2-5,TRBV29-1,CSVEGEQVQPSQETQYF,TGCAGCGTTGAAGGGGAACAAGTACAGCCTTCCCAAGAGACCCAGTACTTC
.,13,.,TRBJ1-5,TRBV19,CASFGGSNQPQHF,TGTGCCAGTTTTGGCGGTAGCAATCAGCCCCAGCATTTT
.,15,.,TRBJ1-2,TRBV27,CASRGYGGGLDGYTF,TGTGCCAGCAGGGGGTACGGAGGAGGATTGGATGGCTACACCTTC
.,16,TRBD1,TRBJ2-1,TRBV5-8,CASSSENRGAYNEQFF,TGTGCCAGCAGCTCAGAGAACAGGGGCGCCTACAATGAGCAGTTCTTC
.,15,.,TRBJ1-5,TRBV19,CASSLSGPGGQPQHF,TGTGCCAGTAGTCTCTCGGGCCCGGGCGGGCAGCCCCAGCATTTT
.,15,.,TRBJ1-1,TRBV5-8,CASSAHGGKNTEAFF,TGTGCCAGCAGCGCCCACGGCGGGAAGAACACTGAAGCTTTCTTT
once,12,TRBD1,TRBJ2-7,TRBV11-1,CASRDRVGEQYF,TGTGCCAGCAGGGACAGGGTCGGAGAGCAGTACTTC
.,11,.,TRBJ2-7,TRBV10-3,CAIIKGTEQYF,TGTGCCATCATTAAAGGGACCGAGCAGTACTTC
.,15,.,TRBJ1-1,TRBV28,CASSFSQALGTEAFF,TGTGCCAGCAGTTTTAGTCAGGCCTTAGGCACTGAAGCTTTCTTT
.,15,TRBD1,TRBJ1-3,TRBV10-3,CAISEGGVGGNTIYF,TGTGCCATCAGCGAAGGGGGCGTGGGAGGAAACACCATATATTTT
.,15,TRBD1,TRBJ1-2,TRBV14,CASSQDRRGLYGYTF,TGTGCCAGCAGCCAAGATCGCAGGGGGCTCTATGGCTACACCTTC
.,17,TRBD1,TRBJ1-2,TRBV29-1,CSVDPLGQGPANYGYTF,TGCAGCGTTGACCCCCTGGGACAGGGGCCAGCTAACTATGGCTACACCTTC
.,11,.,TRBJ1-1,TRBV21-1,CASSTNTEAFF,TGTGCCAGCAGCACCAACACTGAAGCTTTCTTT
.,17,TRBD1,TRBJ2-1,TRBV27,CASSPMTGGSSYNEQFF,TGTGCCAGCAGTCCAATGACAGGGGGAAGCTCCTACAATGAGCAGTTCTTC
.,16,.,TRBJ2-5,TRBV7-9,CASSPGVFETQETQYF,TGTGCCAGCAGCCCTGGGGTTTTCGAGACCCAAGAGACCCAGTACTTC
.,17,TRBD2,TRBJ2-1,TRBV4-1,CASSQATSGSSYNEQFF,TGCGCCAGCAGCCAGGCGACTAGCGGGAGTTCCTACAATGAGCAGTTCTTC
.,16,TRBD1,TRBJ2-7,TRBV5-1,CASSYEGKQGAAEQYF,TGCGCCAGCAGCTACGAAGGCAAACAGGGGGCGGCCGAGCAGTACTTC
.,15,.,TRBJ2-3,TRBV9,CASSVGGSPTDTQYF,TGTGCCAGCAGCGTCGGGGGATCTCCCACAGATACGCAGTATTTT
.,15,TRBD1,TRBJ2-7,TRBV7-9,CASSSWTGGQYEQYF,TGTGCCAGCAGCTCCTGGACAGGGGGGCAGTACGAGCAGTACTTC
.,17,TRBD2,TRBJ2-7,TRBV10-3,CAISESPRTTSGNEQYF,TGTGCCATCAGTGAGTCTCCGAGGACAACCAGCGGGAACGAGCAGTACTTC
.,13,.,TRBJ1-1,TRBV19,CASGWQGGTEAFF,TGTGCCAGTGGGTGGCAGGGAGGCACTGAAGCTTTCTTT
once,13,.,TRBJ1-2,TRBV29-1,CSARENPNYGYTF,TGCAGCGCCAGGGAAAATCCTAACTATGGCTACACCTTC
.,12,.,TRBJ2-7,TRBV7-9,CASSLGGTEQYF,TGTGCCAGCAGCTTAGGAGGGACCGAGCAGTACTTC
.,15,TRBD1,TRBJ1-1,TRBV4-3,CASSQDTGVSTEAFF,TGCGCCAGCAGCCAAGATACAGGGGTTAGCACTGAAGCTTTCTTT
.,16,TRBD2,TRBJ2-5,TRBV10-3,CAIRGTSGRDQETQYF,TGTGCCATCAGGGGGACTAGCGGGAGGGATCAAGAGACCCAGTACTTC
few,14,.,TRBJ1-1,TRBV30,CAWSVLGLGGEAFF,TGTGCCTGGAGTGTATTAGGCCTGGGTGGTGAAGCTTTCTTT
.,16,.,TRBJ1-3,TRBV2,CASSETGYPSGNTIYF,TGTGCCAGCAGTGAGACAGGCTATCCTTCTGGAAACACCATATATTTT
.,14,TRBD2,TRBJ2-7,TRBV7-6,CASSTLAGEDEQYF,TGTGCCAGCAGCACCCTAGCGGGTGAAGACGAGCAGTACTTC
.,15,TRBD1,TRBJ2-7,TRBV27,CASSSSGTGRYEQYF,TGTGCCAGCAGTTCTTCCGGGACAGGGAGGTACGAGCAGTACTTC
few,14,.,TRBJ1-1,TRBV30,CAWTLGGLGTEAFF,TGTGCCTGGACCTTGGGAGGGCTGGGCACTGAAGCTTTCTTT
.,12,.,TRBJ1-1,TRBV19,CASSIGVTEAFF,TGTGCCAGTAGTATAGGAGTCACTGAAGCTTTCTTT